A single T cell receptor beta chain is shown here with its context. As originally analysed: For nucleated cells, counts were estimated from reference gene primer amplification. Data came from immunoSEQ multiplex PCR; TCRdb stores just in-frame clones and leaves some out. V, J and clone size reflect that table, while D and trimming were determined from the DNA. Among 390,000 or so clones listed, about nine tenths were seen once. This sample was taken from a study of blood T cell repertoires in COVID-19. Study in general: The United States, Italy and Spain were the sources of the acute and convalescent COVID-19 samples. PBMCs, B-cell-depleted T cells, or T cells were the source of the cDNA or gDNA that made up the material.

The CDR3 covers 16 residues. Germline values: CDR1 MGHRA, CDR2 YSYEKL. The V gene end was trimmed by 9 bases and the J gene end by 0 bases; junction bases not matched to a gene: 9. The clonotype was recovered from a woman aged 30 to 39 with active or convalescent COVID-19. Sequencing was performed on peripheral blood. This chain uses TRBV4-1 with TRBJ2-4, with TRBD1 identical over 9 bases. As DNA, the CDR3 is TGCGCCAGTCAAAGGGGACAGGGTCTAGCCAAAAACATTCAGTACTTC. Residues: CASQRGQGLAKNIQYF.